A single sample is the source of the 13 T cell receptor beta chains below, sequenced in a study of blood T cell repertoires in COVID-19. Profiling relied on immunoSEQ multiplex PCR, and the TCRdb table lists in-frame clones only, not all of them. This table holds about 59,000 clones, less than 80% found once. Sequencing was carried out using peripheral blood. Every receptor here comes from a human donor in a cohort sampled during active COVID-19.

The CDR3 is CASSVDAGGNYGYTF. Here the CDR3 DNA reads TGTGCCAGCAGCGTAGACGCGGGCGGAAACTATGGCTACACCTTC. V usage is TRBV9 and J usage is TRBJ1-2; D is unresolved. V was cut by 0 bases and J by 2 bases, with 11 bases left in between. The germline gives CDR1 SGDLS, CDR2 YYNGEE. This CDR3 is 15 amino acids long.

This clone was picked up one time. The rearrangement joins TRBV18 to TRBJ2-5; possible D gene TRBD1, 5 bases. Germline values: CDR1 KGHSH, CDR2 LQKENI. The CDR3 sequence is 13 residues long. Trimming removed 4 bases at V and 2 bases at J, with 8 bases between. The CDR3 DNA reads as TGTGCCAGCTCACTGCAGGGACAAGAGACCCAGTACTTC. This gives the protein CASSLQGQETQYF.

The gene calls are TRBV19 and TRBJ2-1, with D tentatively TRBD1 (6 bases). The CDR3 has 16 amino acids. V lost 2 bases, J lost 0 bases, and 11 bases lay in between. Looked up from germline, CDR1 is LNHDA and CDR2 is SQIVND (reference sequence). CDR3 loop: CASSILGGSSYNEQFF. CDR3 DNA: TGTGCCAGTAGTATACTAGGGGGAAGCTCCTACAATGAGCAGTTCTTC.

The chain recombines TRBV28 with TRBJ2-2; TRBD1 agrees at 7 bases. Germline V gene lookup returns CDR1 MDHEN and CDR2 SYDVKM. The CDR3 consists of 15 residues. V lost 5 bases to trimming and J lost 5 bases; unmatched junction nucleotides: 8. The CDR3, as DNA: TGTGCCAGCAGTAAAGCCGACAGGGAGACCGGGGAGCTGTTTTTT. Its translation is CASSKADRETGELFF.

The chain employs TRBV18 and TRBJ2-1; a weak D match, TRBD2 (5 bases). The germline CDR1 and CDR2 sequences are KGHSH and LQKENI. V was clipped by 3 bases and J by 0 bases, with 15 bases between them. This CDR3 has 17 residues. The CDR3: CASSPPGAASSYNEQFF. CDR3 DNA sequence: TGTGCCAGCTCACCCCCCGGAGCGGCCAGCTCCTACAATGAGCAGTTCTTC.

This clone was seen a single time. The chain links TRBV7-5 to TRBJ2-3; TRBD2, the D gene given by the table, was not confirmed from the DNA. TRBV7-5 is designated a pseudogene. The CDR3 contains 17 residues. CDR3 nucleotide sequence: TGTGTCAGAAGCTCAGCTTTAGCGGGGGCGTGCACAGATACGCAGTATTTT. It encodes CVRSSALAGACTDTQYF.

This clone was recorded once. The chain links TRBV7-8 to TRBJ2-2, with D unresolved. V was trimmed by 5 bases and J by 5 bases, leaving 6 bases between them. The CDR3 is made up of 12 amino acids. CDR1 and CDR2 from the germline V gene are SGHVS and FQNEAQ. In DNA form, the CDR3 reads TGTGCCAGCAGCCTCCAGACCGGGGAGCTGTTTTTT. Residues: CASSLQTGELFF.

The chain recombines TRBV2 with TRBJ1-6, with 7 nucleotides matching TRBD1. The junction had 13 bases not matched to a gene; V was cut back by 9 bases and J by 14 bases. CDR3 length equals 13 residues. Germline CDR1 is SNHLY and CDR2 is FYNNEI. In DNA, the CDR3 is TGTGCCAGGGGAAAGACAGGGAGCCCCACCCTCCACTTT. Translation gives CARGKTGSPTLHF. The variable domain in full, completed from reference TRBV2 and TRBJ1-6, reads EPEVTQTPSHQVTQMGQEVILRCVPISNHLYFYWYRQILGQKVEFLVSFYNNEISEKSEIFDDQFSVERPDGSNFTLKIRSTKLEDSAMYFCARGKTGSPTLHFGNGTRLTVT.

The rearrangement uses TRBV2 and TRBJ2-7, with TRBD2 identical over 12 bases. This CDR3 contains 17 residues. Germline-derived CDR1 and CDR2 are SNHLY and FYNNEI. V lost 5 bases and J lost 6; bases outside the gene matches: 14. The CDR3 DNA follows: TGTGCCAGCAGTCGAGGGGGGCTAGCGGGAGGGCAAGGCGAGCAGTACTTC. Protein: CASSRGGLAGGQGEQYF.

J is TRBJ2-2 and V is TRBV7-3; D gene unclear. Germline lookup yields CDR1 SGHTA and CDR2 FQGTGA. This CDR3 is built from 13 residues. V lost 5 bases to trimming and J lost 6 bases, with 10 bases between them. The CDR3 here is CASSPPLAGELFF. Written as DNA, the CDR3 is TGTGCCAGCAGCCCTCCTTTAGCCGGGGAGCTGTTTTTT.

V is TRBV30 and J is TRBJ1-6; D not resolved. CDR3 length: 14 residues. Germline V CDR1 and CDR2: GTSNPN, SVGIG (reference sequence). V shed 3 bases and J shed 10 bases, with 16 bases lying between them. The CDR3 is CAWRDPPRGSPLHF. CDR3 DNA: TGTGCCTGGAGGGATCCGCCGCGAGGGTCACCCCTCCACTTT.

The CDR3 DNA reads TGTGCCAGCAGTACCCCCCAGGGAACGATACTCCACGAGCAGTACTTC. Encoded protein: CASSTPQGTILHEQYF. This chain links TRBV6-2 or TRBV6-3 with TRBJ2-7, with D possibly TRBD1 on 5 matching bases. CDR3 length: 16 residues. Germline CDR1 MNHEY, CDR2 SVGEGT. V shed 5 bases and J shed 5 bases, with 22 bases lying between them.

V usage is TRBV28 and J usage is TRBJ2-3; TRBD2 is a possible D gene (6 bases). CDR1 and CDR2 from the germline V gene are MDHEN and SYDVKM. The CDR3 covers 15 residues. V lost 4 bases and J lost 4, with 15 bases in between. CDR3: CASSYRRVAADTQYF. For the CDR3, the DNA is TGTGCCAGCAGTTATCGCCGGGTAGCGGCAGATACGCAGTATTTT.